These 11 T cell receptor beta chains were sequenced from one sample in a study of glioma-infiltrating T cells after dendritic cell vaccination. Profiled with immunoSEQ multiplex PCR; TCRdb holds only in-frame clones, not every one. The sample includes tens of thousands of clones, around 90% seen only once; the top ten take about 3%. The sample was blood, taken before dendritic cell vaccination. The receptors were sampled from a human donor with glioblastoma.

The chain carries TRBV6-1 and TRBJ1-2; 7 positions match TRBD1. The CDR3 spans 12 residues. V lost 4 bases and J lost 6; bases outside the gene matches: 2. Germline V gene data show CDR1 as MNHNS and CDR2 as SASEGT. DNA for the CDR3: TGTGCCAGCAGTGGGCAGGGGGATGGCTACACCTTC. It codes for CASSGQGDGYTF.

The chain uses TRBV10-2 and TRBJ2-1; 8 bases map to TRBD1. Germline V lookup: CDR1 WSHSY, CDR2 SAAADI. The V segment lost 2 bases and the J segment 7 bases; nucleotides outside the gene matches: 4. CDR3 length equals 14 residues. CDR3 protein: CASSETGQGNEQFF. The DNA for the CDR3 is TGCGCCAGCAGTGAGACCGGACAGGGAAATGAGCAGTTCTTC.

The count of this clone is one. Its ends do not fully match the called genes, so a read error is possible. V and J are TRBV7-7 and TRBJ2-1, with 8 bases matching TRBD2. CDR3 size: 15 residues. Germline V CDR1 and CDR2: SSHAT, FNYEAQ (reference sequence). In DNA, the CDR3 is TGTGCTAGCAGCTTAATAGCGGGATCCTACAATGAGCAGTTCTTC. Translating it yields CASSLIAGSYNEQFF.

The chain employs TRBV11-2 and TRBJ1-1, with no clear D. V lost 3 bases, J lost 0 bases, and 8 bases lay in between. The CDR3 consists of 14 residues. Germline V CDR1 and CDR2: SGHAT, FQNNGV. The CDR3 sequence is CASSLGRLNTEAFF. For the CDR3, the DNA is TGTGCCAGCAGCTTGGGCAGGTTGAACACTGAAGCTTTCTTT.

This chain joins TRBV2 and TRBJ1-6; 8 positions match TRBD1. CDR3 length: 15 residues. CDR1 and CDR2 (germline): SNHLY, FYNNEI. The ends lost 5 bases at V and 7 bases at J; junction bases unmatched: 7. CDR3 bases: TGTGCCAGCAGTCCAGGGGGCTTAGGAAATTCACCCCTCCACTTT. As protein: CASSPGGLGNSPLHF.

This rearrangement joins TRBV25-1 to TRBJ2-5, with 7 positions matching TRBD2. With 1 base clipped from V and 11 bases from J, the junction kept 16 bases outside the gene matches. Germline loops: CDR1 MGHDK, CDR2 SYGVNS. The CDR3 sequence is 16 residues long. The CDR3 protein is CASSELGADRRGVQYF. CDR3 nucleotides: TGTGCCAGCAGTGAATTGGGTGCGGACCGCCGGGGGGTGCAGTACTTC.

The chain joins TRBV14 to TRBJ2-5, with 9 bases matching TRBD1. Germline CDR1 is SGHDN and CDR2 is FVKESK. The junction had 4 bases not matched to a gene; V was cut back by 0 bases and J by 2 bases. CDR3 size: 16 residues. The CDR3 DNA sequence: TGTGCCAGCAGCCAAGAGGGGACAGGGAGACAAGAGACCCAGTACTTC. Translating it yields CASSQEGTGRQETQYF.

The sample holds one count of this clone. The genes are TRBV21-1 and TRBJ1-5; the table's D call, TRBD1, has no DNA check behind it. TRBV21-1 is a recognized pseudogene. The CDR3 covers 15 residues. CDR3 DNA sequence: TGTGCCAGCAGCCTCCGACAGGGTGGAAATCAGCCCCAGCATTTT. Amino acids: CASSLRQGGNQPQHF.

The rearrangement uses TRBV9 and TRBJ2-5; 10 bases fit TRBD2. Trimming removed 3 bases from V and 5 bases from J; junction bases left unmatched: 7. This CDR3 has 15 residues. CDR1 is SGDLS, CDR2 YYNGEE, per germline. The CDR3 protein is CASSASGGAWETQYF. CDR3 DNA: TGTGCCAGCAGCGCCAGCGGGGGGGCCTGGGAGACCCAGTACTTC.

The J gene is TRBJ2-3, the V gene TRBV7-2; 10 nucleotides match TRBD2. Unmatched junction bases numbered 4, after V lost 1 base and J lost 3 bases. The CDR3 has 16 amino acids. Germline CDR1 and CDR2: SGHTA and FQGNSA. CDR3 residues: CASSLVISGGTDTQYF. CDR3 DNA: TGTGCCAGCAGCTTAGTGATTAGCGGGGGGACAGATACGCAGTATTTT.

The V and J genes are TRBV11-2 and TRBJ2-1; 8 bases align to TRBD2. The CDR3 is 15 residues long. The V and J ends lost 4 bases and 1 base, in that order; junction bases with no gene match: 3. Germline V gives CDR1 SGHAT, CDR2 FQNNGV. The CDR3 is CASSSGGVSYNEQFF. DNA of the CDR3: TGTGCCAGCAGCTCGGGGGGGGTATCCTACAATGAGCAGTTCTTC.